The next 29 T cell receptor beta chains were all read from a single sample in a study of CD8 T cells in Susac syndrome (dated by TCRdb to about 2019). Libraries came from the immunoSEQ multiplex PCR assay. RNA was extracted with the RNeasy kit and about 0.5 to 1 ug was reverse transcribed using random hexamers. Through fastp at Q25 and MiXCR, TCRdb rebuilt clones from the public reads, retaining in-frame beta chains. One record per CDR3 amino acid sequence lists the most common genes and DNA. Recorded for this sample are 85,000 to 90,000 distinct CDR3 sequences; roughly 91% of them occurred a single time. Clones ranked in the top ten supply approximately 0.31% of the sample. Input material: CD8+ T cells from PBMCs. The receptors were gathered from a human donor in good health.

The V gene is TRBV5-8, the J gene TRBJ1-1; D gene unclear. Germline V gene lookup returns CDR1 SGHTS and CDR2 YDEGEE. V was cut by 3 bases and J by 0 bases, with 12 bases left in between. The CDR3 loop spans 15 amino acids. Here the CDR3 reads CASSSRPVMNTEAFF. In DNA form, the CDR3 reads TGTGCCAGCAGCTCCAGACCAGTCATGAACACTGAAGCTTTCTTT.

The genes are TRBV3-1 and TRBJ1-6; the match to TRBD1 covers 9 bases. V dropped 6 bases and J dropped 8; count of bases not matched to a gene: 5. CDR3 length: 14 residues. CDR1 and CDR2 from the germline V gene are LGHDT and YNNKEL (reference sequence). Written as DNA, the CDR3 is TGTGCCAGCAGATCGACAGGGGGAGATTCACCCCTCCACTTT. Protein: CASRSTGGDSPLHF.

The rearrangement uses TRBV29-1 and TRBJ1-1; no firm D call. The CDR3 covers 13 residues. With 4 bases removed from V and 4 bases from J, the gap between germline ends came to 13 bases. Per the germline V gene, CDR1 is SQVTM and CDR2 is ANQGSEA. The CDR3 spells CSVGAGFGTEAFF. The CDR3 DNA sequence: TGCAGCGTTGGGGCGGGGTTTGGCACTGAAGCTTTCTTT.

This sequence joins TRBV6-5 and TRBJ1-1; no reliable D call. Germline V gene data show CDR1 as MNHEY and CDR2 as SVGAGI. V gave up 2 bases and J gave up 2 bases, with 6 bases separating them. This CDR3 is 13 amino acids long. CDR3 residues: CASSYMVNTEAFF. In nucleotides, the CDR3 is TGTGCCAGCAGTTACATGGTTAACACTGAAGCTTTCTTT.

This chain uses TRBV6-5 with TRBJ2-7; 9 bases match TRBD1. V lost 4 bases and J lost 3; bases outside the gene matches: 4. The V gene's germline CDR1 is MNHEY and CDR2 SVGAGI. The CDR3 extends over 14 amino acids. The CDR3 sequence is CASSWGQGHYEQYF. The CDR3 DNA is TGTGCCAGCAGTTGGGGACAGGGCCACTACGAGCAGTACTTC.

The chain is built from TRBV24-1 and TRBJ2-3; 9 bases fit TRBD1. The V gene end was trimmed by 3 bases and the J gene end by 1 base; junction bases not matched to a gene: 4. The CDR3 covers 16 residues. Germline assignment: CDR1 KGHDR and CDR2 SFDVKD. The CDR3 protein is CATSDARDRGTDTQYF. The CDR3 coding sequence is TGTGCCACCAGTGATGCCCGGGACAGGGGCACAGATACGCAGTATTTT.

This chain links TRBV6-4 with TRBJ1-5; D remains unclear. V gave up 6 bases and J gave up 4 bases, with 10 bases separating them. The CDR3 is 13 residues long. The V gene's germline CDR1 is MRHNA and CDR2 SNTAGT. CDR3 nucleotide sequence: TGTGCCAGCAGCCGAGCTTGGAATCAGCCCCAGCATTTT. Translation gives CASSRAWNQPQHF.

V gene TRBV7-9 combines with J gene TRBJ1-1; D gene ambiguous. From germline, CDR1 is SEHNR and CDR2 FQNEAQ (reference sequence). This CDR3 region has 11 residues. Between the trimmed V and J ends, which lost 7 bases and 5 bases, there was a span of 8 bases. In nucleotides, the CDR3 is TGTGCCAGCACCGCTGGGACTGAAGCTTTCTTT. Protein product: CASTAGTEAFF.

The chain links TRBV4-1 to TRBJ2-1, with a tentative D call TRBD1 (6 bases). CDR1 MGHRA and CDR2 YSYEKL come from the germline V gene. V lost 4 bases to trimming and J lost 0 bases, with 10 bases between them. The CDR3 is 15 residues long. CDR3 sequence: CASSPRTASYNEQFF. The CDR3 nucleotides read TGCGCCAGCAGCCCCAGGACAGCCTCCTACAATGAGCAGTTCTTC.

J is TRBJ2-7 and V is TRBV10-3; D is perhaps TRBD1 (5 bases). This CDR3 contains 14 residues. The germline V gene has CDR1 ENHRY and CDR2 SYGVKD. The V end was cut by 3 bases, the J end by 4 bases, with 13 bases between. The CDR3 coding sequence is TGTGCCATCAGTGATTCCAGGGTTGGATACGAGCAGTACTTC. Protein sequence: CAISDSRVGYEQYF.

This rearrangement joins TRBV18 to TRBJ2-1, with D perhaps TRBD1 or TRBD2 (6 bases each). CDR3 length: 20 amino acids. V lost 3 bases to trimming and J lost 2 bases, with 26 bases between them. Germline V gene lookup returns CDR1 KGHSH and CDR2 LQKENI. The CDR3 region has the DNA TGTGCCAGCTCACCCTTTTGGGGGGCCTACCGGATTTCTACCTACAATGAGCAGTTCTTC. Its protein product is CASSPFWGAYRISTYNEQFF.

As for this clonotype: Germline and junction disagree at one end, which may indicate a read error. In nucleotides, the CDR3 is TGCAGCGTTGAACGGGACTATGGCTGCACCTTC. It translates to CSVERDYGCTF. The chain uses TRBV29-1 and TRBJ1-2; possibly TRBD1 for D (5 bases). The CDR3 runs 11 residues. The V gene's germline CDR1 is SQVTM and CDR2 ANQGSEA.

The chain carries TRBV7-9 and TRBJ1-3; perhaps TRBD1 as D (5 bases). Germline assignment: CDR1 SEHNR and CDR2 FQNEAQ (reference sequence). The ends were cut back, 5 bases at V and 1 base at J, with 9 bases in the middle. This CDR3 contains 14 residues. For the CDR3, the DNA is TGTGCCAGCAGCCCGGAGGGGTCTGGAAACACCATATATTTT. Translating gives CASSPEGSGNTIYF. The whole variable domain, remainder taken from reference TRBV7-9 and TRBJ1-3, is DTGVSQNPRHKITKRGQNVTFRCDPISEHNRLYWYRQTLGQGPEFLTYFQNEAQLEKSRLLSDRFSAERPKGSFSTLEIQRTEQGDSAMYLCASSPEGSGNTIYFGEGSWLTVV.

The CDR3: CAISELPGNRNSPLHF. CDR3 nucleotide sequence: TGTGCCATCAGTGAACTTCCTGGAAATCGTAATTCACCCCTCCACTTT. The V and J genes are TRBV10-3 and TRBJ1-6; D remains ambiguous. CDR3 length equals 16 residues. Germline CDR1 is ENHRY and CDR2 is SYGVKD. Between the trimmed V and J ends, which lost 3 bases and 6 bases, there was a span of 15 bases.

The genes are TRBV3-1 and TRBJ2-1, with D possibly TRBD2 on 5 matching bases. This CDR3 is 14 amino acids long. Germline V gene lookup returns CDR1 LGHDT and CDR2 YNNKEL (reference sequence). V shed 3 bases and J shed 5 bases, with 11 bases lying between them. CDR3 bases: TGTGCCAGCAGCCACCCGGGGAGTAACAATGAGCAGTTCTTC. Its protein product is CASSHPGSNNEQFF.

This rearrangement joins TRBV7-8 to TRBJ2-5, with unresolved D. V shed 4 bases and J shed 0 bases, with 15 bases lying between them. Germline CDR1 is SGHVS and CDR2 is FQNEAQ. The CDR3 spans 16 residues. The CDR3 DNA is TGTGCCAGCAGCTGGGTCGGGCAGGCCGACCAAGAGACCCAGTACTTC. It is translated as CASSWVGQADQETQYF. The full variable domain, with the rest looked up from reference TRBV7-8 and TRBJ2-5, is GAGVSQSPRYKVAKRGQDVALRCDPISGHVSLFWYQQALGQGPEFLTYFQNEAQLDKSGLPSDRFFAERPEGSVSTLKIQRTQQEDSAVYLCASSWVGQADQETQYFGPGTRLLVL.

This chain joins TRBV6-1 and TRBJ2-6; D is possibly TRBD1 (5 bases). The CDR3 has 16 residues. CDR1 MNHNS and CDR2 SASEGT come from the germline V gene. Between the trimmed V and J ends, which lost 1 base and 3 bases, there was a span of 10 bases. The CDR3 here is CASSEGGGLGANVLTF. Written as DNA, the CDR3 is TGTGCCAGCAGTGAAGGGGGCGGTCTTGGGGCCAACGTCCTGACTTTC.

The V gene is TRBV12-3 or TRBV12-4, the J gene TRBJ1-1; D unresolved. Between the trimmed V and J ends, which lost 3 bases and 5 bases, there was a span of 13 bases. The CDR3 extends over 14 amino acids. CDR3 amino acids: CASSFQPQTTEAFF. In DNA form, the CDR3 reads TGTGCCAGCAGTTTTCAGCCACAGACAACTGAAGCTTTCTTT.

The CDR3 sequence: CASSLGPVRQYF. The CDR3 nucleotides read TGTGCCAGCAGCTTGGGACCCGTTAGGCAGTATTTT. The chain uses TRBV5-6 and TRBJ2-3; D is unclear. From germline, CDR1 is SGHDT and CDR2 YYEEEE. The ends were cut back, 0 bases at V and 11 bases at J, with 10 bases in the middle. This CDR3 contains 12 residues.

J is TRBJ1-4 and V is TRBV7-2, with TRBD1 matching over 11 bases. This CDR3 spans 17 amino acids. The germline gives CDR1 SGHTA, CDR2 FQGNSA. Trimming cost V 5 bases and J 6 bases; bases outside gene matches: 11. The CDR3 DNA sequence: TGTGCCAGCAGCATTTCCGGGACAGGGGGTCGGGATGAAAAACTGTTTTTT. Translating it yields CASSISGTGGRDEKLFF. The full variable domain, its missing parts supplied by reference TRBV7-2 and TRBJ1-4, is GAGVSQSPSNKVTEKGKDVELRCDPISGHTALYWYRQSLGQGLEFLIYFQGNSAPDKSGLPSDRFSAERTGGSVSTLTIQRTQQEDSAVYLCASSISGTGGRDEKLFFGSGTQLSVL.

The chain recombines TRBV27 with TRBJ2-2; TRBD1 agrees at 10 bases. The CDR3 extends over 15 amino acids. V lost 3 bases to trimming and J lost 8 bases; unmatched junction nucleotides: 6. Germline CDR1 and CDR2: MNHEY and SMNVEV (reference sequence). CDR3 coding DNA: TGTGCCAGCAGTTTGGGACAGGGGTCAAGTGGGGAGCTGTTTTTT. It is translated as CASSLGQGSSGELFF.

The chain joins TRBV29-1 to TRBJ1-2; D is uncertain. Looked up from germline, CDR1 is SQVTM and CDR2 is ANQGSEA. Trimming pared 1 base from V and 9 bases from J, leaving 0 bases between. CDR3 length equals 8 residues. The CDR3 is CSVEGYTF. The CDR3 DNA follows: TGCAGCGTTGAAGGCTACACCTTC.

The CDR3 region is CASSRNRALEKYF. CDR3 nucleotides: TGCGCCAGCAGCCGAAACAGGGCTTTGGAGAAATATTTT. The genes are TRBV23-1 and TRBJ2-3, with D possibly TRBD1 on 6 matching bases. TRBV23-1 is an ORF, and what it does is uncertain. Trimming removed 6 bases at V and 15 bases at J, with 22 bases between. The length of the CDR3 is 13 residues.

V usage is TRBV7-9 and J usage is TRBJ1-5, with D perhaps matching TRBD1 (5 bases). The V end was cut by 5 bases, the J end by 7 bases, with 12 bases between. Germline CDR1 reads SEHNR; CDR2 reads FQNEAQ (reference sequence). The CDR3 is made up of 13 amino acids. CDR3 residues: CASSRGGVQPQHF. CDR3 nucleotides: TGTGCCAGCAGCCGAGGAGGGGTACAGCCCCAGCATTTT. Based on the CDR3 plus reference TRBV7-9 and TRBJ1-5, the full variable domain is DTGVSQNPRHKITKRGQNVTFRCDPISEHNRLYWYRQTLGQGPEFLTYFQNEAQLEKSRLLSDRFSAERPKGSFSTLEIQRTEQGDSAMYLCASSRGGVQPQHFGDGTRLSIL.

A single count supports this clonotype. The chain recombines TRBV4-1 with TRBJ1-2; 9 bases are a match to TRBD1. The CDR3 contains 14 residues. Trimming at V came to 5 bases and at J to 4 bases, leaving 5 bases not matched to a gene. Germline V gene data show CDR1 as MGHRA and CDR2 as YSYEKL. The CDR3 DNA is TGCGCCAGCAGCTACCGGGACAGGGTCTATGGCTACACCTTC. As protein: CASSYRDRVYGYTF.

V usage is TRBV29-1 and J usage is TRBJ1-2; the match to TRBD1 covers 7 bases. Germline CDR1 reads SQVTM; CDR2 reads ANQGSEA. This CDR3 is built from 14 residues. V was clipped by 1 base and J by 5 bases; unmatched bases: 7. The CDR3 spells CSVEGGDRSYGYTF. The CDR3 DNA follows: TGCAGCGTTGAAGGAGGGGACAGATCTTATGGCTACACCTTC.

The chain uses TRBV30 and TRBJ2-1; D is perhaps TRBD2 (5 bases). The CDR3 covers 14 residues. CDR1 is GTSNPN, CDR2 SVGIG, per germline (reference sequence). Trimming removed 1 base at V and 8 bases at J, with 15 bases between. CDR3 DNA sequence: TGTGCCTGGAGTGCATCGGGGTTCGTTGATGAGCAGTTCTTC. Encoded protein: CAWSASGFVDEQFF.

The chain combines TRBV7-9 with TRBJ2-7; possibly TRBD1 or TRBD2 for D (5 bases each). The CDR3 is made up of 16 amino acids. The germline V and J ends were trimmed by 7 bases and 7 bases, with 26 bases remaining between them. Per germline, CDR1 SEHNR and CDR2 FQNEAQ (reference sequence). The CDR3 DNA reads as TGTGCCAGCACCACAGCTGAGGGGACGGACTTTTGGGAGCAGTACTTC. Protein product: CASTTAEGTDFWEQYF. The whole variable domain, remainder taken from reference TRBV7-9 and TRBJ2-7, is DTGVSQNPRHKITKRGQNVTFRCDPISEHNRLYWYRQTLGQGPEFLTYFQNEAQLEKSRLLSDRFSAERPKGSFSTLEIQRTEQGDSAMYLCASTTAEGTDFWEQYFGPGTRLTVT.

The CDR3 region is CASSPAQSGGTEAFF. DNA for the CDR3: TGTGCCAGCTCACCAGCACAATCAGGGGGTACTGAAGCTTTCTTT. The chain couples TRBV18 to TRBJ1-1; TRBD1 agrees at 7 bases. The CDR3 has 15 residues. J was trimmed by 5 bases and V by 2 bases; bases with no gene match: 8. Per the germline V gene, CDR1 is KGHSH and CDR2 is LQKENI.